These T cell receptor beta chains were read from a single sample in a study of T-cell reconstitution after alpha-beta-depleted transplantation in children. From the PCR reads, TCRdb called clonotypes with MiXCR, one entry per CDR3 protein. The data hold roughly 400,000 distinct CDR3 sequences, with roughly 20% observed a single time. Sequencing used PBMCs from the stem cell graft donor, obtained from the stem cell graft. The source of these receptors is a human donor who donated a stem cell graft to a child with acute myeloid leukemia. Both conserved end residues are part of each CDR3. D genes are given only for firm matches. Clone size is stated in some rows and not others, as once, few, many or a class when expanded.

TRBV28	NA	NA	TRBJ2-1	CASSAGAGRDNEQFF	TGTGCCAGCAGCGCCGGCGCCGGGAGAGACAATGAGCAGTTCTTC
TRBV7-8	TRBD1	few	TRBJ2-5	CASSSRGLGETQYF	TGTGCCAGCAGCTCCAGGGGGTTAGGAGAGACCCAGTACTTC
TRBV2	NA	NA	TRBJ1-2	CASSLRGDLGYGYTF	TGTGCCAGCAGTCTACGAGGGGACTTGGGCTATGGCTACACCTTC
TRBV12-3/TRBV12-4	NA	many	TRBJ2-3	CASSLFDTQYF	TGTGCCAGCAGTTTATTCGATACGCAGTATTTT
TRBV7-9	NA	NA	TRBJ2-7	CASSQLWRGEQYF	TGTGCCAGCAGCCAACTCTGGCGGGGAGAGCAGTACTTC
TRBV20-1	TRBD2	few	TRBJ2-7	CSARGTSGRHGYEQYF	TGCAGTGCTAGAGGGACTAGCGGGAGACATGGCTACGAGCAGTACTTC
TRBV24-1	NA	NA	TRBJ1-1	CATSDTNTEAFF	TGTGCCACCAGTGACACAAACACTGAAGCTTTCTTT
TRBV24-1	NA	few	TRBJ2-7	CATSEFESEVYEQYF	TGTGCCACCAGTGAATTTGAGTCGGAGGTTTACGAGCAGTACTTC
TRBV20-1	NA	few	TRBJ1-6	CSARDVYNSPLHF	TGCAGTGCTAGAGATGTCTATAATTCACCCCTCCACTTT
TRBV20-1	TRBD2	few	TRBJ2-7	CSATPGLTSWEQYF	TGCAGTGCTACCCCGGGACTAACCTCCTGGGAGCAGTACTTC
TRBV7-2	NA	NA	TRBJ2-7	CASSLSQGPYEQYF	TGTGCCAGCAGCTTATCACAAGGCCCCTACGAGCAGTACTTC
TRBV27	NA	few	TRBJ1-4	CASSLGWSDEKLFF	TGTGCCAGCAGTTTAGGGTGGTCTGATGAAAAACTGTTTTTT
TRBV20-1	NA	NA	TRBJ1-1	CSAEANGNTEAFF	TGCAGTGCTGAGGCCAACGGGAACACTGAAGCTTTCTTT
TRBV12-3/TRBV12-4	NA	NA	TRBJ2-2	CASSPAAGTGELFF	TGTGCCAGCAGCCCAGCGGCGGGAACCGGGGAGCTGTTTTTT
TRBV12-5	TRBD2	NA	TRBJ2-1	CASGIAGEREQFF	TGTGCTAGTGGCATAGCGGGAGAACGTGAGCAGTTCTTC
TRBV29-1	TRBD2	many	TRBJ2-5	CSAGGGGGETQYF	TGCAGCGCTGGTGGGGGGGGAGGAGAGACCCAGTACTTC
TRBV9	TRBD2	few	TRBJ2-7	CASSISGGSEQYF	TGTGCCAGCAGCATCAGCGGGGGGAGCGAGCAGTACTTC
TRBV21-1	NA	few	TRBJ1-1	CASSTRGLNTEAFF	TGTGCCAGCAGCACCAGGGGACTGAACACTGAAGCTTTCTTT
TRBV20-1	NA	many	TRBJ1-5	CSASGQSNQPQHF	TGCAGTGCTAGTGGACAGAGCAATCAGCCCCAGCATTTT
TRBV28	NA	few	TRBJ2-1	CASSFLNEQFF	TGTGCCAGCAGTTTCCTTAATGAGCAGTTCTTC
TRBV12-3/TRBV12-4	NA	NA	TRBJ1-2	CASSSSRDGYTF	TGTGCCAGCAGTTCATCGCGGGATGGCTACACCTTC
TRBV20-1	TRBD2	NA	TRBJ2-3	CSASFGRAIGETDTQYF	TGCAGTGCTAGTTTCGGGAGGGCGATTGGGGAAACAGATACGCAGTATTTT
TRBV20-1	NA	many	TRBJ2-1	CSAPLTGRDYNEQFF	TGCAGTGCCCCGCTGACAGGGAGGGATTACAATGAGCAGTTCTTC
TRBV24-1	NA	NA	TRBJ2-3	CATSVHTDTQYF	TGTGCCACCAGCGTTCACACAGATACGCAGTATTTT
TRBV20-1	TRBD2	few	TRBJ2-4	CSGVVRGGNIQYF	TGCAGTGGGGTAGTGCGGGGAGGGAACATTCAGTACTTC
TRBV5-6	NA	once	TRBJ2-7	CASSNMDSAYEQYF	TGTGCCAGCAGCAATATGGACTCAGCCTACGAGCAGTACTTC
TRBV28	NA	NA	TRBJ2-1	CASTLLGNEQFF	TGTGCCAGCACCCTTCTAGGGAATGAGCAGTTCTTC
TRBV28	TRBD1	NA	TRBJ1-5	CASSLGQGYRQPQHF	TGTGCCAGCAGCTTAGGACAGGGGTATCGACAGCCCCAGCATTTT
TRBV6-6	NA	many	TRBJ2-5	CASTISRETQYF	TGTGCCAGCACCATCTCCAGAGAGACCCAGTACTTC
TRBV27	NA	many	TRBJ2-7	CASYSSPNEQYF	TGTGCCAGCTACTCCAGTCCAAACGAGCAGTACTTC
TRBV3-1	NA	NA	TRBJ2-1	CASSQAGLYNEQFF	TGTGCCAGCAGCCAAGCCGGATTGTACAATGAGCAGTTCTTC
TRBV30	TRBD2	NA	TRBJ2-7	CAWRLGLAGEADSYEQYF	TGTGCCTGGAGGTTAGGACTAGCGGGAGAGGCCGACTCCTACGAGCAGTACTTC
TRBV25-1	TRBD2	NA	TRBJ2-1	CASSDGGIKQFF	TGTGCCAGCAGTGACGGGGGGATCAAGCAGTTCTTC
TRBV4-1	NA	NA	TRBJ2-5	CASRSAGGETQYF	TGCGCCAGCAGGTCAGCAGGAGGGGAGACCCAGTACTTC
TRBV11-2	TRBD2	NA	TRBJ2-3	CASSFTSGRSTDTQYF	TGTGCCAGCAGCTTTACTAGCGGGAGGTCCACAGATACGCAGTATTTT
TRBV28	TRBD1	many	TRBJ2-1	CASSRRTGTSYNEQFF	TGTGCCAGCAGTCGACGGACAGGGACGTCTTACAATGAGCAGTTCTTC
TRBV15	TRBD2	many	TRBJ2-7	CATSRDSGRGYEQYF	TGTGCCACCAGCAGAGATAGCGGGAGAGGATACGAGCAGTACTTC
TRBV5-4	NA	NA	TRBJ2-3	CASSQSSGADTQYF	TGTGCCAGCAGCCAATCAAGTGGTGCAGATACGCAGTATTTT
TRBV10-3	NA	few	TRBJ2-1	CAISDSLSTFDEQFF	TGTGCCATCAGTGATTCCCTCTCTACTTTCGATGAGCAGTTCTTC
TRBV5-1	NA	NA	TRBJ2-3	CASNRENTDTQYF	TGCGCCAGCAACAGGGAAAACACAGATACGCAGTATTTT
TRBV12-3/TRBV12-4	NA	many	TRBJ2-7	CASTRTVDYEQYF	TGTGCCAGCACCCGCACGGTGGACTACGAGCAGTACTTC
TRBV29-1	NA	NA	TRBJ1-1	CSVPPVRGRNTEAFF	TGCAGCGTCCCCCCCGTACGCGGGAGGAACACTGAAGCTTTCTTT
TRBV7-9	NA	NA	TRBJ2-1	CASSPPDWDNEQFF	TGTGCCAGCAGCCCCCCGGACTGGGACAATGAGCAGTTCTTC
TRBV5-5	NA	NA	TRBJ2-1	CASSPTGLAYNEQFF	TGTGCCAGCAGCCCCACTGGACTGGCCTACAATGAGCAGTTCTTC
TRBV28	NA	NA	TRBJ2-3	CASSSDGSAISTDTQYF	TGTGCCAGCAGTTCCGACGGGTCAGCGATCAGCACAGATACGCAGTATTTT
TRBV2	NA	many	TRBJ1-2	CASRRSDGGYTF	TGTGCCAGCAGGCGGTCAGATGGAGGCTACACCTTC
TRBV4-2	TRBD2	few	TRBJ2-7	CASSQSVTSGSGYEQYF	TGTGCCAGCAGCCAATCAGTGACTAGCGGGAGCGGGTACGAGCAGTACTTC
TRBV3-1	TRBD2	many	TRBJ2-3	CASSQPLAGATQYF	TGTGCCAGCAGCCAGCCACTAGCGGGGGCCACGCAGTATTTT
TRBV12-3/TRBV12-4	NA	NA	TRBJ2-7	CASSLGSLTYEQYF	TGTGCCAGCAGTTTGGGAAGTCTCACCTACGAGCAGTACTTC